Listed below are T cell receptor beta chains from one sample, sequenced in a study of blood T cell repertoires in COVID-19. Assay used: immunoSEQ multiplex PCR; TCRdb lists only in-frame clones, some missing. This repertoire shows 250,000 to 300,000 clones, around 83% found once; its top ten account for less than 5.5%. Sequencing was carried out using PBMCs or T cells enriched from blood (not recorded which). These receptors all stem from a man aged 35 to 55 who had been exposed to COVID-19. Both conserved end residues are part of each CDR3. A D gene is named only where the DNA matches it firmly. Clone size is shown for a subset of rows, as once, few, many or a class of expanded clone.

abundance: once
j_gene: TRBJ2-1
d_gene: -
v_gene: TRBV7-8
CDR3nt: TGTGCCAGCAGCTTGGAGGACTCGCGGTACAATGAGCAGTTCTTC
CDR3aa: CASSLEDSRYNEQFF

abundance: -
j_gene: TRBJ1-6
d_gene: TRBD1
v_gene: TRBV9
CDR3nt: TGTGCCAGCAGCGGCGGGTTGGCAGGGGGTGACAATTCACCCCTCCACTTT
CDR3aa: CASSGGLAGGDNSPLHF

abundance: -
j_gene: TRBJ2-1
d_gene: TRBD2
v_gene: TRBV5-4
CDR3nt: TGTGCCAGCACCCCCGGGACTAGCGGGAGATCGGCATACAATGAGCAGTTCTTC
CDR3aa: CASTPGTSGRSAYNEQFF

abundance: -
j_gene: TRBJ2-7
d_gene: -
v_gene: TRBV3-1/TRBV3-2
CDR3nt: TGTGCCAGCAGTCTCTGGGGGGACAGAAACTCCTACGAGCAGTACTTC
CDR3aa: CASSLWGDRNSYEQYF

abundance: -
j_gene: TRBJ2-1
d_gene: -
v_gene: TRBV18
CDR3nt: TGTGCCAGCTCACCCTCTGCCCGGGATGAGCAGTTCTTC
CDR3aa: CASSPSARDEQFF

abundance: -
j_gene: TRBJ2-5
d_gene: -
v_gene: TRBV19
CDR3nt: TGTGCCAGTAGTCTCCGGGGGGCTGAGACCCAGTACTTC
CDR3aa: CASSLRGAETQYF

abundance: once
j_gene: TRBJ2-3
d_gene: -
v_gene: TRBV7-8
CDR3nt: TGTGCCAGCAGCTTAGGCGGTTATAGCGCGATAGTCACAGATACGCAGTATTTT
CDR3aa: CASSLGGYSAIVTDTQYF

abundance: -
j_gene: TRBJ2-7
d_gene: -
v_gene: TRBV5-4
CDR3nt: TGTGCCAGCAGCTTCTCGCGCGAGCAGTACTTC
CDR3aa: CASSFSREQYF

abundance: -
j_gene: TRBJ2-7
d_gene: TRBD1
v_gene: TRBV5-1
CDR3nt: TGCGCCAGCAGGGGGACAGGGGCTCACTACGAGCAGTACTTC
CDR3aa: CASRGTGAHYEQYF

abundance: -
j_gene: TRBJ1-2
d_gene: TRBD1
v_gene: TRBV6-5
CDR3nt: TGTGCCACCCGACAGGGGATCAACTATGGCTACACCTTC
CDR3aa: CATRQGINYGYTF

abundance: -
j_gene: TRBJ2-7
d_gene: TRBD2
v_gene: TRBV18
CDR3nt: TGTGCCAGCTCACCTGTTCTAGCGGGAGTATCTAACGAGCAGTACTTC
CDR3aa: CASSPVLAGVSNEQYF

abundance: -
j_gene: TRBJ2-1
d_gene: TRBD2
v_gene: TRBV9
CDR3nt: TGTGCCAGCAGCGTAGACGGGAGGGTATACAATGAGCAGTTCTTC
CDR3aa: CASSVDGRVYNEQFF

abundance: -
j_gene: TRBJ1-1
d_gene: -
v_gene: TRBV19
CDR3nt: TGTGCCAGTAGTATAAGGGGCGCGGTGCACACTGAAGCTTTCTTT
CDR3aa: CASSIRGAVHTEAFF

abundance: -
j_gene: TRBJ2-1
d_gene: -
v_gene: TRBV6-5
CDR3nt: TGTGCCAGCAGTTATAACAATGAGCAGTTCTTC
CDR3aa: CASSYNNEQFF

abundance: -
j_gene: TRBJ1-5
d_gene: -
v_gene: TRBV25-1
CDR3nt: TGTGCCAGCAGTGAATCAGGGTTTGGCAATCAGCCCCAGCATTTT
CDR3aa: CASSESGFGNQPQHF

abundance: -
j_gene: TRBJ2-3
d_gene: -
v_gene: TRBV10-2
CDR3nt: TGCGCCAGCAGTGCAAGAGCGCAGAGCACAGATACGCAGTATTTT
CDR3aa: CASSARAQSTDTQYF

abundance: -
j_gene: TRBJ2-3
d_gene: TRBD2
v_gene: TRBV5-1
CDR3nt: TGCGCCAGCAGCCCGGGGACTAGCGGGAGGGCCTTAAAGACAGATACGCAGTATTTT
CDR3aa: CASSPGTSGRALKTDTQYF